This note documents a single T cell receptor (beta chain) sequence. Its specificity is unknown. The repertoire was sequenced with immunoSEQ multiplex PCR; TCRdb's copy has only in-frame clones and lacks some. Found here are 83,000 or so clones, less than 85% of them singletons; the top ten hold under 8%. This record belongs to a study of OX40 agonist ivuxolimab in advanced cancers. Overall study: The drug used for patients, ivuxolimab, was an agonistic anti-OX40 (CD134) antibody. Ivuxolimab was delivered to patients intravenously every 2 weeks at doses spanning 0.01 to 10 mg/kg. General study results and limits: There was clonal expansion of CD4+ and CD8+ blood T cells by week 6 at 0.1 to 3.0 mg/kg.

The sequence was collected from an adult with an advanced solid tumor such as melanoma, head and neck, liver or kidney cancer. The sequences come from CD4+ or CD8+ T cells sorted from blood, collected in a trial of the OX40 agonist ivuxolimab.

CDR3 sequence (DNA): TGTGCCAGCAAAAGGCGCGGGACAGCCTGGGAGACCCAGTACTTC. Its protein is CASKRRGTAWETQYF. V and J are TRBV2 and TRBJ2-5, with a weak D call TRBD1 (7 bases). CDR1 and CDR2 from the germline V gene are SNHLY and FYNNEI. Deletions cut 7 bases from V and 5 bases from J, with 20 bases between. The CDR3 runs 15 residues.